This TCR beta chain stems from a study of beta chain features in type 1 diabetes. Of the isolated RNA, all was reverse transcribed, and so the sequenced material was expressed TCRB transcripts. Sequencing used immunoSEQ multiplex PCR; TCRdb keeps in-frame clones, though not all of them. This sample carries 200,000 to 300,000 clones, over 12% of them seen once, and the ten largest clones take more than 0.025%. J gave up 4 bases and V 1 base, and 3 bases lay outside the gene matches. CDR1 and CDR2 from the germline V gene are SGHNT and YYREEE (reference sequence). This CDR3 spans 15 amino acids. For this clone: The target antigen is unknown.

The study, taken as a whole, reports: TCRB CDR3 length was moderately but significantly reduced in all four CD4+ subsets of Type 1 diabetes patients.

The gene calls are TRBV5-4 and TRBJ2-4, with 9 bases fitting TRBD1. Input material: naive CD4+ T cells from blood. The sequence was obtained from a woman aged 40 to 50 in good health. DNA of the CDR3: TGTGCCAGCAGCTTGACAGGGGGCCCAAAAAACATTCAGTACTTC. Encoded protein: CASSLTGGPKNIQYF.